This TCR beta chain was retrieved from a study of blood T cell repertoires in COVID-19. Across the whole study: Researchers got acute and convalescent COVID-19 samples from the United States, Italy and Spain. From T cells, B-cell-depleted T cells, or PBMCs came the material, which was cDNA or gDNA.

One Seattle source followed patients from active infection through their disease course. Clones were read by immunoSEQ multiplex PCR, and TCRdb kept only the in-frame ones, dropping some. The repertoire holds 400,000 to 450,000 clones, with over 75% as singletons. The receptor was derived from a woman aged 40 to 55 with COVID-19, enrolled during active disease. The sequenced material came from peripheral blood.

The chain's CDR3 is CASSQTGGVWEKLFF. The DNA of the CDR3 is TGTGCCAGCAGCCAGACAGGGGGCGTGTGGGAAAAACTGTTTTTT. The rearrangement uses TRBV7-9 and TRBJ1-4; TRBD1 aligns across 10 bases. The germline gives CDR1 SEHNR, CDR2 FQNEAQ (reference sequence). This CDR3 contains 15 residues. Trimming removed 5 bases from V and 8 bases from J; junction bases left unmatched: 8.